Shown below are 27 T cell receptor beta chains from a single sample sequenced in a study of breast tumors, draining lymph nodes, adjacent tissues. TCRdb processed the multiplex PCR reads anew with MiXCR; each CDR3 protein has one entry. In the table there are 180,000 or so distinct CDR3 sequences, around a third of which are singletons. Samples came from axillary lymph nodes draining the breast cancer. The specimen was axillary lymph node tissue. These receptors came from a female donor with breast cancer. Some clones in this sample may be carry-over from other donors' samples.

In the case of this clonotype: A much more abundant neighbour one base away suggests this may be a read error. The chain has TRBV18 and TRBJ2-1, with D hard to call. In germline, CDR1 is KGHSH, CDR2 LQKENI. There are 13 residues in the CDR3. CDR3 DNA sequence: TGTGCCAGCTCTCCTGACCAGTACAATGGGCAGTTCTTC. Protein: CASSPDQYNGQFF.

In DNA form, the CDR3 reads TGTGCCAGCAGTGAGGCTAGCGGGAGACACGAGACCCAGTACTTC. This sequence encodes CASSEASGRHETQYF. The gene calls are TRBV2 and TRBJ2-5, with TRBD2 identical over 10 bases. CDR3 length: 15 residues. Germline CDR1 and CDR2: SNHLY and FYNNEI. V was pared by 3 bases and J by 5 bases, with 6 bases of the junction left unmatched.

Turning to this clonotype: Possible read error: a much larger clone is one base away. No conserved phenylalanine or tryptophan ends this CDR3, so it is likely a read error. V and J are TRBV4-1 and TRBJ2-2; D possibly corresponds to TRBD2 (6 bases). The V gene lost 6 bases and the J gene lost 5 bases, with 19 bases spanning the gap. Germline V CDR1 and CDR2: MGHRA, YSYEKL. The length of the CDR3 is 16 residues. The CDR3 sequence: CASSREPGLGTGELFV. The CDR3 bases are TGCGCCAGCAGTCGAGAACCGGGACTGGGAACCGGGGAGCTGTTTGTT.

Details on this clonotype: This sequence may be a read error, since a much larger clone differs from it by one base. The gene calls are TRBV20-1 and TRBJ2-3; 12 positions match TRBD2. CDR1 is DFQATT and CDR2 is SNEGSKA in the germline V gene (reference sequence). The CDR3 is made up of 16 amino acids. Trimming took 6 bases from V and 6 from J; bases not matched to a gene: 13. CDR3 sequence (DNA): TGCAGTGCGATTTTGGGACTAGCGGGCCTTAGGGATACGCAGTATTTT. As protein: CSAILGLAGLRDTQYF.

The chain uses TRBV30 and TRBJ2-2; the match to TRBD2 covers 9 bases. CDR3 size: 19 residues. Germline lookup yields CDR1 GTSNPN and CDR2 SVGIG (reference sequence). The V and J ends lost 1 base and 0 bases, in that order; junction bases with no gene match: 12. The CDR3 reads CAWSDLGYSGGANTGELFF. The CDR3 DNA sequence: TGTGCCTGGAGTGACCTCGGATATAGCGGGGGCGCGAACACCGGGGAGCTGTTTTTT.

This clonotype was detected only once. This could be a read error, since a much larger clone is one nucleotide away. The V and J genes are TRBV5-8 and TRBJ2-1, with 7 bases fitting TRBD1. The assigned J gene may be wrong: the sequence end matches TRBJ2-7 better. The CDR3 loop spans 11 amino acids. Germline-derived CDR1 and CDR2 are SGHTS and YDEGEE. The CDR3 reads CASRQDREQYF. The CDR3 region has the DNA TGTGCCAGCAGGCAGGACAGGGAGCAGTACTTC.

In its sample, this clonotype was seen many times. The V and J genes are TRBV5-6 and TRBJ1-1; tentatively, D is TRBD1 (6 bases). The CDR3 runs 15 residues. CDR1 SGHDT and CDR2 YYEEEE come from the germline V gene. Trimming stripped 2 bases from V and 5 bases from J, with 16 bases between. CDR3 sequence: CASSFSSGDDTEAFF. The DNA for the CDR3 is TGTGCCAGCAGCTTCTCCTCAGGGGATGATACTGAAGCTTTCTTT.

This rearrangement joins TRBV6-5 to TRBJ2-7; 7 positions agree with TRBD1. The germline gives CDR1 MNHEY, CDR2 SVGAGI. The CDR3 runs to 15 residues. Losses at the gene ends were 7 bases for V and 3 bases for J; bases not matched to a gene: 12. CDR3: CASTPTWTGNYEQYF. The CDR3 bases are TGTGCCAGCACCCCAACCTGGACAGGAAACTACGAGCAGTACTTC.

With respect to this clonotype: A much bigger clone sits one base away, suggesting this may be a read error. The genes are TRBV28 and TRBJ2-5, with D perhaps being TRBD1 or TRBD2 (5 bases each). V was clipped by 5 bases and J by 9 bases, with 19 bases between them. The length of the CDR3 is 14 residues. CDR1 is MDHEN and CDR2 is SYDVKM in the germline V gene. The CDR3 nucleotides are TGTGCCAGCAGTCCAGGGACCGCTCAGCGGTCCCAGTACTTC. This translates into CASSPGTAQRSQYF.

The chain joins TRBV5-1 to TRBJ2-2, with 7 positions matching TRBD1. The length of the CDR3 is 16 residues. From germline, CDR1 is SGHRS and CDR2 YFSETQ. V was clipped by 0 bases and J by 4 bases; unmatched bases: 6. The CDR3 protein is CASSLGGTALTGELFF. CDR3 in DNA: TGCGCCAGCAGCTTGGGGGGGACAGCGCTCACCGGGGAGCTGTTTTTT.

This clonotype was seen repeatedly, ten times or more. The V gene is TRBV5-1, the J gene TRBJ1-2; D not resolved. Trimming cost V 3 bases and J 4 bases, with 10 bases left between them. Germline V gene data show CDR1 as SGHRS and CDR2 as YFSETQ. This CDR3 has 13 amino acids. The CDR3 coding sequence is TGCGCCAGCAGCTCAACCCCGATCTATGGCTACACCTTC. Amino acids: CASSSTPIYGYTF.

This clonotype was counted at least ten times. The chain has TRBV6-1 and TRBJ1-2; 7 positions agree with TRBD1. The CDR3 is 15 amino acids. CDR1 and CDR2 (germline): MNHNS, SASEGT. V was pared by 8 bases and J by 8 bases, with 17 bases of the junction left unmatched. Here the CDR3 DNA reads TGTGCCAGCCGGTTGGGGGACAGTACTAGTTGGGGCTACACCTTC. Its translation is CASRLGDSTSWGYTF.

This clonotype was seen ten or more times. The rearrangement uses TRBV29-1 and TRBJ2-3; D assignment may be TRBD1 or TRBD2 (5 bases each). Germline values: CDR1 SQVTM, CDR2 ANQGSEA. CDR3 length: 13 amino acids. V lost 0 bases and J 4 bases, leaving 8 bases between the germline ends. The CDR3 reads CSVEDGTADTQYF. The DNA of the CDR3 is TGCAGCGTTGAAGATGGGACCGCAGATACGCAGTATTTT.

This clonotype was counted many times. V is TRBV20-1 and J is TRBJ2-1; perhaps TRBD2 as D (7 bases). Germline lookup yields CDR1 DFQATT and CDR2 SNEGSKA (reference sequence). V was pared by 2 bases and J by 0 bases, with 11 bases between. The CDR3 has 15 residues. The chain's CDR3 is CSARSGGASYNEQFF. Written as DNA, the CDR3 is TGCAGTGCTAGAAGTGGGGGGGCCTCCTACAATGAGCAGTTCTTC.

This clonotype was observed at least ten times. The chain has TRBV19 and TRBJ2-7; 10 bases are a match to TRBD2. The CDR3 sequence is 16 residues long. Germline CDR1 is LNHDA and CDR2 is SQIVND (reference sequence). Trimming cost V 5 bases and J 6 bases; bases outside gene matches: 13. The DNA for the CDR3 is TGTGCCAGTAGTTGGACTAGCGGAGATTACCCCGTCGAGCAGTACTTC. Its translation is CASSWTSGDYPVEQYF.

At least ten counts were recorded for this clonotype. CDR3 DNA sequence: TGCGCCAGCAGCCAGACCACCCTGGCTAGCGGAAAATACGAGCAGTACTTC. This encodes CASSQTTLASGKYEQYF. The chain carries TRBV4-1 and TRBJ2-7, with TRBD2 matching over 7 bases. The ends lost 3 bases at V and 4 bases at J; junction bases unmatched: 15. The CDR3 covers 17 residues. Germline loops: CDR1 MGHRA, CDR2 YSYEKL.

As to this clonotype: The junction and the germline gene differ at one end; a read error may be behind it. The chain links TRBV3-1 to TRBJ2-7; D possibly uses TRBD1 or TRBD2 (6 bases each). This CDR3 is 15 amino acids long. Per the germline V gene, CDR1 is LGHDT and CDR2 is YNNKEL (reference sequence). CDR3 coding DNA: TGCGCCAGCAGCTTCGTGGAAGGGGGGAGCTACGAGCAGTACTTC. Its protein product is CASSFVEGGSYEQYF.

This clonotype was seen many times. V is TRBV7-2 and J is TRBJ1-5; a possible D gene is TRBD1 (5 bases). The CDR3 runs to 17 residues. Germline V CDR1 and CDR2: SGHTA, FQGNSA. Trimming removed 4 bases from V and 10 bases from J, with 26 bases in between. In DNA form, the CDR3 reads TGTGCCAGCAGCTCTCTAGCAGGGAGCCGGGTTGATGCCCCCCAGCATTTT. Translation gives CASSSLAGSRVDAPQHF.

This clonotype occurred many times. The chain combines TRBV5-1 with TRBJ1-2; D is unresolved. CDR1 is SGHRS, CDR2 YFSETQ, per germline. The CDR3 is 16 residues long. The V end was cut by 0 bases, the J end by 1 base, with 13 bases between. CDR3: CASSLAPGSHNYGYTF. DNA for the CDR3: TGCGCCAGCAGCTTGGCGCCGGGCAGCCATAACTATGGCTACACCTTC.

This clonotype was observed many times. This chain connects TRBV2 to TRBJ2-2; D not resolved. V lost 7 bases, J lost 0 bases, and 9 bases lay in between. Germline V lookup: CDR1 SNHLY, CDR2 FYNNEI. The CDR3 runs to 14 residues. In nucleotides, the CDR3 is TGTGCCAGCAATAATGACCCGAACACCGGGGAGCTGTTTTTT. As protein: CASNNDPNTGELFF.

The chain has TRBV20-1 and TRBJ2-2; the D is unclear. The V gene's germline CDR1 is DFQATT and CDR2 SNEGSKA (reference sequence). Trimming left V 3 bases short and J 4 bases short, with 6 bases between. The CDR3 spans 12 residues. CDR3 DNA: TGCAGTGCTAGGGCTACCACCGGGGAGCTGTTTTTT. It specifies CSARATTGELFF.

This clonotype was seen repeatedly, ten times or more. The chain uses TRBV20-1 and TRBJ1-2; 7 bases align to TRBD1. This CDR3 contains 16 residues. Trimming at V came to 3 bases and at J to 4 bases, leaving 14 bases not matched to a gene. Germline assignment: CDR1 DFQATT and CDR2 SNEGSKA (reference sequence). The CDR3 DNA reads as TGCAGTGCTAGGGAGACAGGGAGGGAATTGGGCTATGGCTACACCTTC. Its protein product is CSARETGRELGYGYTF.

The chain carries TRBV5-1 and TRBJ2-1; D is ambiguous. The germline V gene encodes CDR1 SGHRS and CDR2 YFSETQ. The CDR3 consists of 16 residues. Trimming left V 0 bases short and J 7 bases short, with 17 bases between. The CDR3 sequence: CASSLGPIKVMNEQFF. In DNA form, the CDR3 reads TGCGCCAGCAGCTTGGGGCCAATTAAGGTAATGAATGAGCAGTTCTTC.

Concerning this clonotype itself: Since no conserved phenylalanine or tryptophan closes the CDR3, a read error is the likely cause. Because the CDR3's place on the DNA is in doubt, the DNA is left out and the CDR3 is given as listed by TCRdb. This chain uses TRBV5-4 with TRBJ2-2; the DNA was not used to check the table's D call, TRBD2. A total of 17 residues make up the CDR3, ends included. Germline V gene lookup returns CDR1 SGHNT and CDR2 YYREEE (reference sequence). This CDR3 is CASRLTSGGANTGELNR.

The table lists this clonotype with many counts. Here the CDR3 DNA reads TGCAGTGCTACTCAAACCGACAGAGAAGAGACCCAGTACTTC. Its translation is CSATQTDREETQYF. This chain joins TRBV20-1 and TRBJ2-5; D might be TRBD1 (5 bases). The length of the CDR3 is 14 residues. The V gene lost 4 bases and the J gene lost 3 bases, with 15 bases spanning the gap. Germline V gives CDR1 DFQATT, CDR2 SNEGSKA (reference sequence).

The chain employs TRBV12-3 or TRBV12-4 and TRBJ2-3; a possible D gene is TRBD2 (6 bases). This CDR3 is 16 amino acids long. V lost 0 bases, J lost 7 bases, and 17 bases lay in between. The CDR3: CASSLAREEGRNTQYF. In nucleotides, the CDR3 is TGTGCCAGCAGTTTAGCGAGGGAGGAAGGGAGGAATACGCAGTATTTT.

There are many counts of this clonotype. This chain connects TRBV19 to TRBJ1-3, with D perhaps TRBD1 (6 bases). The CDR3 consists of 14 residues. The ends were cut back, 7 bases at V and 0 bases at J, with 10 bases in the middle. Germline V lookup: CDR1 LNHDA, CDR2 SQIVND (reference sequence). This chain's CDR3 is CASNAQGSGNTIYF. CDR3 bases: TGTGCCAGTAACGCACAGGGCTCTGGAAACACCATATATTTT. Supplemented by reference TRBV19 and TRBJ1-3, the full variable domain reads DGGITQSPKYLFRKEGQNVTLSCEQNLNHDAMYWYRQDPGQGLRLIYYSQIVNDFQKGDIAEGYSVSREKKESFPLTVTSAQKNPTAFYLCASNAQGSGNTIYFGEGSWLTVV.